This T cell receptor (beta chain) was recovered during a study of control samples from healthy donors and cancer patients. Sequenced by immunoSEQ multiplex PCR; TCRdb stores in-frame clones only, minus some. The data hold 70,000 or so clones, with under 90% observed a single time. Trimming removed 3 bases from V and 4 bases from J, with 12 bases in between. Germline values: CDR1 ENHRY, CDR2 SYGVKD. This CDR3 is 14 amino acids long. The sequence was obtained from a man aged 50-59 years in good health. The sample comprised blood. The chain has TRBV10-3 and TRBJ1-2; perhaps TRBD1 as D (6 bases). The DNA for the CDR3 is TGTGCCATCAGTGACGGAGGGGGAGGCTATGGCTACACCTTC. It is translated as CAISDGGGGYGYTF.